A single sample gave rise to the 17 T cell receptor beta chains below, sequenced in a study of T cell repertoires in cytomegalovirus infection. What these receptors recognize is not known. TCRdb called the reads again in MiXCR, with one record for every CDR3 protein. The data show approximately 1,000,000 distinct CDR3 sequences, approximately 32% seen once. The sample here was cultured CD8+ T cells from PBMCs, taken from culture after CMV antigen stimulation. These receptors were obtained from a human donor in good health (CMV status not recorded). Some clones in this sample may be carry-over from other donors' samples.

The chain uses TRBV20-1 and TRBJ2-1; D is possibly TRBD1 or TRBD2 (6 bases each). The length of the CDR3 is 22 residues. V shed 5 bases and J shed 3 bases, with 38 bases lying between them. Germline CDR1 reads DFQATT; CDR2 reads SNEGSKA (reference sequence). This CDR3 is CSALFPNRLDRQEQGFYNEQFF. The DNA of the CDR3 is TGCAGTGCTTTATTTCCCAACAGACTAGACAGGCAAGAACAGGGCTTCTACAATGAGCAGTTCTTC.

For this clonotype: Relative to the germline gene, one junction end is altered; a read error may explain this. This chain links TRBV27 with TRBJ1-5; 7 positions agree with TRBD1. The CDR3 has 14 residues. CDR1 is MNHEY, CDR2 SMNVEV, per germline (reference sequence). The CDR3 nucleotides read TGTGCCAGCAGTTTGGTCCAGGGGGATCAGCCCCAGCGTTTT. This codes for CASSLVQGDQPQRF.

The chain couples TRBV19 to TRBJ1-1; no firm D call. The germline V gene encodes CDR1 LNHDA and CDR2 SQIVND (reference sequence). V was cut by 5 bases and J by 4 bases, with 17 bases left in between. CDR3 length: 15 residues. CDR3 in DNA: TGTGCCAGTAGTCTTAGACAAGACGTCGGCACTGAAGCTTTCTTT. Amino acid sequence: CASSLRQDVGTEAFF.

This clonotype was observed a handful of times. The chain uses TRBV5-1 and TRBJ1-1, with 9 bases fitting TRBD1. The CDR3 runs 17 residues. J was trimmed by 1 base and V by 3 bases; bases with no gene match: 10. Germline V lookup: CDR1 SGHRS, CDR2 YFSETQ. CDR3: CASSWTGAALGNTEAFF. The DNA for the CDR3 is TGCGCCAGCAGCTGGACAGGGGCCGCTCTGGGGAACACTGAAGCTTTCTTT.

The rearrangement joins TRBV6-6 to TRBJ2-2; 8 bases are shared with TRBD2. This CDR3 is built from 18 residues. With V trimmed by 0 bases and J by 2 bases, 8 bases remained unmatched. CDR1 and CDR2 (germline): MNHNY, SVGAGI (reference sequence). For the CDR3, the DNA is TGTGCCAGCAGTTACTCGGCCCCGGGGGGGCGTAACACCGGGGAGCTGTTTTTT. Protein product: CASSYSAPGGRNTGELFF.

The chain employs TRBV19 and TRBJ1-1; TRBD1 might be the D (6 bases). The CDR3 covers 16 residues. Trimming stripped 0 bases from V and 2 bases from J, with 13 bases between. CDR1 LNHDA and CDR2 SQIVND come from the germline V gene (reference sequence). The CDR3 is CASSIDFWTDNTEAFF. For the CDR3, the DNA is TGTGCCAGTAGTATAGATTTCTGGACAGATAACACTGAAGCTTTCTTT.

The chain employs TRBV6-1 and TRBJ2-1; D remains ambiguous. Germline lookup yields CDR1 MNHNS and CDR2 SASEGT. The CDR3 is 14 amino acids. The V end lost 2 bases, the J end lost 7 bases, and 12 bases lay between the germline ends. The CDR3 sequence is CASSERLLGNEQFF. The CDR3 DNA is TGTGCCAGCAGTGAAAGGTTGTTGGGTAATGAGCAGTTCTTC.

With respect to this clonotype: A much larger clone is a single base away; this may be a read error. The chain employs TRBV7-2 and TRBJ1-2; D may be TRBD1 (5 bases). From germline, CDR1 is SGHTA and CDR2 FQGNSA. This CDR3 is built from 15 residues. CDR3 in amino acids: CARSLVQGDLYGYTF. As DNA, the CDR3 is TGTGCCAGAAGCTTAGTGCAGGGCGACTTATATGGCTACACCTTC. The entire variable domain, with the rest obtained from reference TRBV7-2 and TRBJ1-2, is as follows: GAGVSQSPSNKVTEKGKDVELRCDPISGHTALYWYRQSLGQGLEFLIYFQGNSAPDKSGLPSDRFSAERTGGSVSTLTIQRTQQEDSAVYLCARSLVQGDLYGYTFGSGTRLTVV.

The J gene is TRBJ2-2, the V gene TRBV24-1, with 9 nucleotides matching TRBD1. V shed 2 bases and J 2 bases; nucleotides not matched to a gene: 2. Germline lookup yields CDR1 KGHDR and CDR2 SFDVKD. The CDR3 contains 16 residues. This CDR3 reads CATSDYRGPNTGELFF. The DNA of the CDR3 is TGTGCCACCAGTGATTACAGGGGGCCTAACACCGGGGAGCTGTTTTTT.

This clonotype has only a few counts. The chain uses TRBV27 and TRBJ1-1; D may be TRBD1 (6 bases). Trimming pared 6 bases from V and 3 bases from J, leaving 11 bases between. Germline assignment: CDR1 MNHEY and CDR2 SMNVEV (reference sequence). CDR3 size: 13 residues. The CDR3 sequence is CASRTRGHTEAFF. CDR3 bases: TGTGCCAGCAGGACCAGGGGTCACACTGAAGCTTTCTTT.

The table lists this clonotype with a few counts. The chain recombines TRBV27 with TRBJ2-7, with D possibly matching TRBD2 (7 bases). Germline V CDR1 and CDR2: MNHEY, SMNVEV (reference sequence). V was shortened by 11 bases and J by 7 bases, with 24 bases between the two germline ends. This CDR3 contains 14 residues. CDR3 loop: CASAGVGGLGEQYV. DNA for the CDR3: TGTGCCTCAGCCGGCGTCGGGGGGCTGGGAGAGCAGTACGTC.

As regards this clonotype: A single base separates this from a much larger clone, so it may be a read error. J is TRBJ2-3 and V is TRBV7-2; no clear D. Looked up from germline, CDR1 is SGHTA and CDR2 is FQGNSA. CDR3 length: 13 residues. The CDR3 loop reads CVSSLEHTDTQYF. In DNA, the CDR3 is TGTGTCAGCAGCTTAGAGCACACAGATACGCAGTATTTT.

Many counts were recorded for this clonotype. The chain is built from TRBV12-3 or TRBV12-4 and TRBJ1-1; D unclear. The CDR3 is made up of 13 amino acids. With 4 bases removed from V and 0 bases from J, the gap between germline ends came to 6 bases. For the CDR3, the DNA is TGTGCCAGCAGTTCGTTTGTGAACACTGAAGCTTTCTTT. Protein sequence: CASSSFVNTEAFF.

The chain is built from TRBV4-3 and TRBJ2-5, with D uncertain. The CDR3 consists of 13 residues. The germline V gene has CDR1 LGHNA and CDR2 YSLEER. Trimming pared 1 base from V and 5 bases from J, leaving 8 bases between. The CDR3 region has the DNA TGCGCCAGCAGCCAAGTAGTATGGGAGACCCAGTACTTC. Residues: CASSQVVWETQYF.

The rearrangement uses TRBV6-6 and TRBJ2-1, with 11 bases aligning to TRBD2. Trimming at V came to 9 bases and at J to 8 bases, leaving 9 bases not matched to a gene. The CDR3 runs to 14 residues. The germline V gene has CDR1 MNHNY and CDR2 SVGAGI (reference sequence). The CDR3 coding sequence is TGTGCCAGTTCTACTAGCGGGGGCCCGGATGAGCAGTTCTTC. Protein product: CASSTSGGPDEQFF.

This clonotype was detected a few times. The chain carries TRBV7-9 and TRBJ2-7; 8 nucleotides match TRBD2. The CDR3 has 15 residues. Germline assignment: CDR1 SEHNR and CDR2 FQNEAQ (reference sequence). V was clipped by 5 bases and J by 4 bases; unmatched bases: 10. CDR3 region: CASSPRVAGKYEQYV. The CDR3 nucleotides are TGTGCCAGCAGCCCCCGGGTAGCGGGGAAGTACGAGCAGTACGTC.

This chain uses TRBV27 with TRBJ2-2; 12 positions agree with TRBD2. This CDR3 spans 17 amino acids. CDR1 and CDR2 (germline): MNHEY, SMNVEV (reference sequence). With 2 bases clipped from V and 4 bases from J, the junction kept 5 bases outside the gene matches. CDR3 coding DNA: TGTGCCAGCAGTTTAATACTAGCGGGGGGATCCACCGGGGAGCTGTTTTTT. It specifies CASSLILAGGSTGELFF.